This T cell receptor beta chain came from a study of cytomegalovirus exposure and HLA in healthy donors. Study background: Researchers found that just over 80% of over 350 genotyped donors fell within the Caucasian-associated ancestry cluster.

With V trimmed by 4 bases and J by 0 bases, 10 bases remained unmatched. Germline CDR1 SGDLS, CDR2 YYNGEE. The CDR3 has 16 amino acids. In the PCR, 60 Vbeta and 13 Jbeta primers were used. Sequencing used immunoSEQ multiplex PCR; TCRdb keeps in-frame clones, though not all of them. The table shows approximately 150,000 clones, with approximately 80% occurring only once. Study-level findings and limits: Accurate prediction of HLA-A and HLA-B alleles (for most subjects) was reportedly achieved from TCR beta sequences. Later work showed greater clonal expansion in HLA-associated TCR beta chains than in equally common others.

Concerning this clone: The antigen is unknown.

Sequences were obtained from PBMCs. The chain combines TRBV9 with TRBJ2-7; the match to TRBD1 covers 7 bases. This TCR was sampled from a man under 40 in good health and CMV-seropositive. DNA of the CDR3: TGTGCCAGCAGCAAGTACGGACAGGATTTCTCCTACGAGCAGTACTTC. Translated, it gives CASSKYGQDFSYEQYF.